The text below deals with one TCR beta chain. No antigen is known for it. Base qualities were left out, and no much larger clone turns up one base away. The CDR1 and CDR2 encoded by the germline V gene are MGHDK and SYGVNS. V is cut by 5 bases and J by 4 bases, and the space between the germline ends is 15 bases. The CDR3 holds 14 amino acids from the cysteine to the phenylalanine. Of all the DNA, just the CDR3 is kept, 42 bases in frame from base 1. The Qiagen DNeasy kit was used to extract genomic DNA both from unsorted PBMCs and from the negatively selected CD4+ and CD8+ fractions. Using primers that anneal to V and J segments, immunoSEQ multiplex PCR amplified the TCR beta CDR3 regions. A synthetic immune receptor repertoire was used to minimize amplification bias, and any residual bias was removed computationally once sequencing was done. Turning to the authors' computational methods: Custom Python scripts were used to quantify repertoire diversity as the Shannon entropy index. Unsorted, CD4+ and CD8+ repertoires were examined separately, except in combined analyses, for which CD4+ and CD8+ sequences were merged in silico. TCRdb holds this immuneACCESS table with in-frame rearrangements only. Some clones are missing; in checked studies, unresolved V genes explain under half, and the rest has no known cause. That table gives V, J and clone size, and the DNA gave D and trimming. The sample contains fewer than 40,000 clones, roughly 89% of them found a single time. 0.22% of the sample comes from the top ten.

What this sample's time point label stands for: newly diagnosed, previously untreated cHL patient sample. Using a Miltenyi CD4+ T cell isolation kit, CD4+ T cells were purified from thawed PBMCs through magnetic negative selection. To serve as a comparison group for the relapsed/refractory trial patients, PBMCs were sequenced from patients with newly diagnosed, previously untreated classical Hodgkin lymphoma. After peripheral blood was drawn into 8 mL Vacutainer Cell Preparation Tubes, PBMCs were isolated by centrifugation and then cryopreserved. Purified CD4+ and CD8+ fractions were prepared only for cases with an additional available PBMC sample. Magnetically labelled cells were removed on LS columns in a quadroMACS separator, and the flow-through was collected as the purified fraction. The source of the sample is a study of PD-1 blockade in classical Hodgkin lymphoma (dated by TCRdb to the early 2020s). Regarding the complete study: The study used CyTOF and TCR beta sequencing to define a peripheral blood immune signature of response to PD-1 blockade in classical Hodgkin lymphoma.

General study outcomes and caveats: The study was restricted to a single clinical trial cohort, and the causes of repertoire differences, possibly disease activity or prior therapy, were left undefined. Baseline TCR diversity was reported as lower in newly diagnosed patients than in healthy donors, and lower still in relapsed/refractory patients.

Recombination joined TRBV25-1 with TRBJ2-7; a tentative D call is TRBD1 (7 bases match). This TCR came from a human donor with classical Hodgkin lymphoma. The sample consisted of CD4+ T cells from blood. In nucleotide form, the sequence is TGTGCCAGCAGTCCAGGAGGGGGCTTGTACGAGCAGTACTTC. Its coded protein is CASSPGGGLYEQYF.